Sequencing of this T cell receptor beta chain was carried out in a study of shared clonotypes between healthy human individuals. Study in general: Each donor's CD4 naive and CD4 memory cells filled three plates apiece, CD8 naive two, and CD8 memory one.

Findings and caveats of the study: Investigators collected only blood, and repertoires in tissues likely differ.

Details on this clone: What it binds is not known.

CDR3 size: 19 residues. Looked up from germline, CDR1 is SNHLY and CDR2 is FYNNEI. The V gene end was trimmed by 7 bases and the J gene end by 7 bases; junction bases not matched to a gene: 18. Samples underwent the assay at deep level. Some clones are missing from TCRdb's copy, which holds only in-frame ones; the method was immunoSEQ multiplex PCR. The top ten clones hold roughly 0.9% of a sample with around 1,000,000 clones, approximately 75% of them seen once. Every donor, a Caucasian adult, lived in Nashville, Tennessee. The receptor comes from a man younger than 30 in good health. Some clones in this sample may be carry-over from other donors' samples. The chain recombines TRBV2 with TRBJ2-1; 14 bases agree with TRBD2. The sample taken for sequencing was memory CD4+ T cells from PBMCs. Specified subset: CD45RA-negative fraction. CDR3 region: CASTRQPGTSGRFQNEQFF. In DNA form, the CDR3 reads TGTGCCAGCACCAGACAACCCGGGACTAGCGGGAGATTCCAAAATGAGCAGTTCTTC.